One and the same sample provided the 3 T cell receptor beta chains below, sequenced in a study of cytomegalovirus exposure and HLA in healthy donors. Primers included in the PCR were 60 Vbeta and 13 Jbeta primers. The method was immunoSEQ multiplex PCR; TCRdb's version includes in-frame clones alone and lacks a portion of them. The sample shows about 120,000 clones, more than 70% of them seen only once. Specimen: PBMCs. These receptors were taken from a human donor in good health.

Comments on this clone: Germline is not matched at one junction end, which may reflect a read error. The CDR3 region is CASSRSRMRPGTGTQYF. The CDR3, as DNA: TGTGCCAGCAGCCGTTCAAGGATGCGCCCCGGCACAGGTACGCAGTATTTT. The chain joins TRBV7-9 to TRBJ2-3; perhaps TRBD1 as D (5 bases). The CDR3 contains 17 residues. Germline V CDR1 and CDR2: SEHNR, FQNEAQ (reference sequence).

The gene calls are TRBV9 and TRBJ2-2; tentatively, D is TRBD1 (5 bases). V lost 3 bases and J 6 bases, leaving 12 bases between the germline ends. This CDR3 is built from 14 residues. Germline assignment: CDR1 SGDLS and CDR2 YYNGEE. The CDR3 DNA reads TGTGCCAGCAGCGCTCCGCTGGGGCCCGGGGAGCTGTTTTTT. Its translation: CASSAPLGPGELFF. The full variable domain, rest sourced from reference TRBV9 and TRBJ2-2, is DSGVTQTPKHLITATGQRVTLRCSPRSGDLSVYWYQQSLDQGLQFLIQYYNGEERAKGNILERFSAQQFPDLHSELNLSSLELGDSALYFCASSAPLGPGELFFGEGSRLTVL.

With regard to this clone: The same CDR3 is also encoded by other DNA sequences in this sample. The chain recombines TRBV6-5 with TRBJ2-1; 9 nucleotides agree with TRBD2. The CDR3 runs 15 residues. Germline CDR1 is MNHEY and CDR2 is SVGAGI. With V trimmed by 6 bases and J by 8 bases, 11 bases remained unmatched. In DNA, the CDR3 is TGTGCCAGCAGGCCAGCGGGGGGACATGGGGATGAGCAGTTCTTC. Translating it yields CASRPAGGHGDEQFF.